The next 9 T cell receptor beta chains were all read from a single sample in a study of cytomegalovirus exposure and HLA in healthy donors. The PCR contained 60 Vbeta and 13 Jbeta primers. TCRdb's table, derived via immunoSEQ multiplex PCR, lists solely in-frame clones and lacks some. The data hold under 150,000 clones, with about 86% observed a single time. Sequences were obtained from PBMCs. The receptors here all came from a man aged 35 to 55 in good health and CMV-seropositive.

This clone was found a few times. The CDR3 sequence is CASSLAGPADTQYF. CDR3 bases: TGTGCCAGCAGCTTAGCGGGGCCGGCGGATACGCAGTATTTT. This chain connects TRBV7-6 to TRBJ2-3; perhaps TRBD1 as D (5 bases). This CDR3 comprises 14 residues. V was shortened by 0 bases and J by 6 bases, with 10 bases between the two germline ends. Germline V gene data show CDR1 as SGHVS and CDR2 as FNYEAQ.

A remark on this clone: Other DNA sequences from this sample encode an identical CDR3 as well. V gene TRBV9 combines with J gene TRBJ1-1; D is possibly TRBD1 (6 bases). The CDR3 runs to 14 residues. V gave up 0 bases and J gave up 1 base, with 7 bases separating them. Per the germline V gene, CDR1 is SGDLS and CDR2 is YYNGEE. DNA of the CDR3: TGTGCCAGCAGCGTAGTAGGGGGGAACACTGAAGCTTTCTTT. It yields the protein CASSVVGGNTEAFF.

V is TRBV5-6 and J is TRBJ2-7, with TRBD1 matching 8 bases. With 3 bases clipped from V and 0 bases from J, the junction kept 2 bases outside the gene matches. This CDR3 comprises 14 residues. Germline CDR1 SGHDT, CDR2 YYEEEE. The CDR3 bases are TGTGCCAGCAGCTGGACAGGGTACTCCTACGAGCAGTACTTC. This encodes CASSWTGYSYEQYF.

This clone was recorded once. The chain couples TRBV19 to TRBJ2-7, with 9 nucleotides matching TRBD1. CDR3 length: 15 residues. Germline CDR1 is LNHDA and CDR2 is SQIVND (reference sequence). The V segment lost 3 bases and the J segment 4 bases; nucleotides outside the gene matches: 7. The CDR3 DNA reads TGTGCCAGTAGTATGGGGACAGGGCTTTCGTACGAGCAGTACTTC. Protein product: CASSMGTGLSYEQYF.

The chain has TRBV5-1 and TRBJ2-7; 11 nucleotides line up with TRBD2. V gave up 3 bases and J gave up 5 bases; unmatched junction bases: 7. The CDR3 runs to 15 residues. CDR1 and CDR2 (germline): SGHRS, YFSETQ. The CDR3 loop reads CASSSTLAGAHEQYF. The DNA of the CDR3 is TGCGCCAGCAGCTCGACACTAGCGGGAGCACACGAGCAGTACTTC.

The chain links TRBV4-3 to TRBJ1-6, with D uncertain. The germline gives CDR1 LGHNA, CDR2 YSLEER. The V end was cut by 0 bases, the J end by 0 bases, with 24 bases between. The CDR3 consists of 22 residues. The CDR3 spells CASSQDSPREGVRSSYNSPLHF. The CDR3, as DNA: TGCGCCAGCAGCCAAGATTCCCCTCGAGAGGGCGTAAGGAGCTCCTATAATTCACCCCTCCACTTT.

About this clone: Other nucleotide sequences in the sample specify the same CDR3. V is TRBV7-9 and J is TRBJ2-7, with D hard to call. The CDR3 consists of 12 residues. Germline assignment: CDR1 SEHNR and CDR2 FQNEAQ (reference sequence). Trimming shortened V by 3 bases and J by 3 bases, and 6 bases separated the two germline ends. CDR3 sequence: CASSFSGYEQYF. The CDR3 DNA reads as TGTGCCAGCAGCTTCTCCGGCTACGAGCAGTACTTC.

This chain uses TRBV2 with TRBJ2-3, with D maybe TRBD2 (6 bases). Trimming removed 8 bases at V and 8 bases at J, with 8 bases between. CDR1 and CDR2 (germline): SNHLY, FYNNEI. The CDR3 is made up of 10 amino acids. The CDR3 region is CASYGGTQYF. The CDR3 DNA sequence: TGTGCCAGCTACGGGGGTACGCAGTATTTT. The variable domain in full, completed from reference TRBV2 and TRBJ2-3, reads EPEVTQTPSHQVTQMGQEVILRCVPISNHLYFYWYRQILGQKVEFLVSFYNNEISEKSEIFDDQFSVERPDGSNFTLKIRSTKLEDSAMYFCASYGGTQYFGPGTRLTVL.

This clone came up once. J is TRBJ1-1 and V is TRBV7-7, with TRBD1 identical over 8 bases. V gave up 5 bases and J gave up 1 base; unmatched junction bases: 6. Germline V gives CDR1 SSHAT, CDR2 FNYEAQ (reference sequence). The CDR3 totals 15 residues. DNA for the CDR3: TGTGCCAGCAGCCCTCCAGACAGGGGGAACACTGAAGCTTTCTTT. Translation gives CASSPPDRGNTEAFF.